The 9 T cell receptor beta chains presented below share a single source sample, sequenced in a study of T cells in Graves' hyperthyroidism and ophthalmopathy. There were TCR beta CDR3 regions amplified from RNA transcripts. HTBI primers were the set used in a first-round RT-PCR of the TCR CDR3. TCRdb itself ran the multiplex PCR reads through MiXCR, one entry per CDR3 protein. The sample shows 400,000 to 550,000 distinct CDR3 sequences, 13% to 15% of them seen only once. Sequenced: blood. Receptors originate from a woman between 18 and 29 years old with Graves' hyperthyroidism.

The gene calls are TRBV6-5 and TRBJ2-4, with 7 positions matching TRBD2. CDR3 length equals 19 residues. The germline V gene has CDR1 MNHEY and CDR2 SVGAGI. The J segment lost 4 bases and the V segment lost 4 bases, leaving 19 bases of the junction unmatched. The CDR3 spells CASSSPLGGRAEKKNIQYF. The CDR3 DNA sequence: TGTGCCAGCAGTTCCCCTTTGGGAGGGAGGGCCGAAAAAAAAAACATTCAGTACTTC.

The CDR3 protein is CASSTRGLAGRQGETQYF. The DNA of the CDR3 is TGTGCCAGCAGTACCCGGGGGCTAGCGGGCCGTCAGGGAGAGACCCAGTACTTC. The V call is TRBV2, the J call TRBJ2-5; 8 positions match TRBD2. The trim removed 5 bases at V and 4 bases at J, leaving 18 bases unmatched. Germline V gene lookup returns CDR1 SNHLY and CDR2 FYNNEI. This CDR3 comprises 18 residues.

The V gene is TRBV19, the J gene TRBJ2-1; possibly TRBD1 or TRBD2 for D (5 bases each). The germline gives CDR1 LNHDA, CDR2 SQIVND (reference sequence). This CDR3 has 14 amino acids. V lost 4 bases and J 12 bases, leaving 19 bases between the germline ends. The CDR3 DNA reads TGTGCCAGTAGTACCAACCGGGACCGCCTTGGGCAGTTCTTC. Translating gives CASSTNRDRLGQFF.

This clonotype has ten or more counts. The CDR3 sequence is CAGTDRSSTDTQYF. The CDR3 DNA reads as TGTGCCGGCACGGACAGGAGTAGCACAGATACGCAGTATTTT. This chain connects TRBV6-1 to TRBJ2-3, with TRBD1 identical over 7 bases. The CDR3 extends over 14 amino acids. V shed 11 bases, J shed 0 bases, and the junction held 8 bases outside the gene matches. The germline CDR1 and CDR2 sequences are MNHNS and SASEGT.

This clonotype occurred many times. The chain couples TRBV20-1 to TRBJ1-1, with D unresolved. The CDR3 has 15 residues. Trimming left V 0 bases short and J 2 bases short, with 13 bases between. Germline CDR1 and CDR2: DFQATT and SNEGSKA (reference sequence). As DNA, the CDR3 is TGCAGTGCTAGAGACCCTCTGGCAGTAAACACTGAAGCTTTCTTT. Translation gives CSARDPLAVNTEAFF.

The chain joins TRBV19 to TRBJ1-5, with D tentatively TRBD1 (5 bases). This CDR3 comprises 13 residues. The ends were cut back, 3 bases at V and 7 bases at J, with 10 bases in the middle. The V gene's germline CDR1 is LNHDA and CDR2 SQIVND (reference sequence). Here the CDR3 reads CASSIRVGQPQHF. The CDR3 nucleotides are TGTGCCAGTAGTATCAGGGTAGGACAGCCCCAGCATTTT.

This clonotype was detected many times. The chain links TRBV28 to TRBJ1-2; no clear D. The CDR3 is 13 residues long. Germline V gene sequence: CDR1 MDHEN, CDR2 SYDVKM. Trimming took 10 bases from V and 4 from J, leaving 16 bases between them. The CDR3, as DNA: TGTGCCATTCGCACATCTAAGGGCTATGGCTACACCTTC. It codes for CAIRTSKGYGYTF.

This clonotype has at least ten counts. J is TRBJ1-1 and V is TRBV20-1, with D uncertain. This CDR3 has 13 amino acids. Germline V gene lookup returns CDR1 DFQATT and CDR2 SNEGSKA (reference sequence). V was cut by 5 bases and J by 3 bases, with 13 bases left in between. For the CDR3, the DNA is TGCAGTGCTCGGACGTCCTCAGACACTGAAGCTTTCTTT. Translation: CSARTSSDTEAFF.

On this clonotype itself: Possible read error: a much larger clone is one base away. This sequence joins TRBV6-5 and TRBJ2-7; D remains unclear. Between the trimmed V and J ends, which lost 2 bases and 0 bases, there was a span of 5 bases. CDR1 is MNHEY and CDR2 is SVGAGI in the germline V gene. The CDR3 runs 13 residues. This CDR3 reads CASSYRVSYEQYF. The CDR3 DNA is TGTGCCAGCAGTTACCGGGTCTCCTACGAGCAGTACTTC.